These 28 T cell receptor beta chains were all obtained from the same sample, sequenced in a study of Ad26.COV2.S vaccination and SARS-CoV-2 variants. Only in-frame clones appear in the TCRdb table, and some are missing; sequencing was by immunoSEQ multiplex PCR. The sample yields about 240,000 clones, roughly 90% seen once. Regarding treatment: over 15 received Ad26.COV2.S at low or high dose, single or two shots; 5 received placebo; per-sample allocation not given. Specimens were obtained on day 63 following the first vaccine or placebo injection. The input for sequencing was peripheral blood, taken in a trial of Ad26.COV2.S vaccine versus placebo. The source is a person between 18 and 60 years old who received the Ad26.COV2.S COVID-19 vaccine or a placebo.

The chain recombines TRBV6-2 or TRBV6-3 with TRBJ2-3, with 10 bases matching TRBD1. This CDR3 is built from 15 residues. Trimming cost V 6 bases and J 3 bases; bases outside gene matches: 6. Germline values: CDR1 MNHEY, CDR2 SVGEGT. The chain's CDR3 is CASSAGTGVTDTQYF. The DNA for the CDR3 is TGTGCCAGCAGCGCCGGGACAGGGGTAACAGATACGCAGTATTTT.

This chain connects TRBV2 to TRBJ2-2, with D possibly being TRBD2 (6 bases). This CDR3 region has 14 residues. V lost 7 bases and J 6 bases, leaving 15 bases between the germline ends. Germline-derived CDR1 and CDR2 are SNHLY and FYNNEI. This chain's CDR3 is CASTRLVVSGELFF. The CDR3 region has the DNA TGTGCCAGCACCCGACTAGTAGTGTCCGGGGAGCTGTTTTTT.

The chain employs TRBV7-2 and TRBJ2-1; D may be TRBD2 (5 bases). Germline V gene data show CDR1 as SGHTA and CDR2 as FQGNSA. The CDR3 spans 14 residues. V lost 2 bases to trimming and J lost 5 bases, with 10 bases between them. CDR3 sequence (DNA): TGTGCCAGCAGCTTAATTACGACTAACAATGAGCAGTTCTTC. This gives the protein CASSLITTNNEQFF.

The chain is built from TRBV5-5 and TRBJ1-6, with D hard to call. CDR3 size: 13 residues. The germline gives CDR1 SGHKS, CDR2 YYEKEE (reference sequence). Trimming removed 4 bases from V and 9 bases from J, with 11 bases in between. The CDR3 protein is CASSPIRGSPLHF. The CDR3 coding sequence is TGTGCCAGCAGCCCAATCCGAGGTTCACCCCTCCACTTT.

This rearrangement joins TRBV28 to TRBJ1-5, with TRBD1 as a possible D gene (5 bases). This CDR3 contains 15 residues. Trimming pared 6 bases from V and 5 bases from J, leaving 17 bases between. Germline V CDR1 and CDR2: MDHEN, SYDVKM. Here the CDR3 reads CASSPRAGTYQPQHF. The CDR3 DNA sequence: TGTGCCAGCAGCCCCCGGGCCGGGACCTATCAGCCCCAGCATTTT.

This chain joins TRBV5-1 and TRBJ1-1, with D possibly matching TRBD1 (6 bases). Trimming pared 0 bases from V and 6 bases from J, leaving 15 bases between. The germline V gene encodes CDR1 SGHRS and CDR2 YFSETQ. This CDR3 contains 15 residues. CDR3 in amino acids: CASSLASGAGAEAFF. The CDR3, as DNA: TGCGCCAGCAGCTTGGCCTCGGGGGCAGGAGCTGAAGCTTTCTTT. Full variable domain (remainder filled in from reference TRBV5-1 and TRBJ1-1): KAGVTQTPRYLIKTRGQQVTLSCSPISGHRSVSWYQQTPGQGLQFLFEYFSETQRNKGNFPGRFSGRQFSNSRSEMNVSTLELGDSALYLCASSLASGAGAEAFFGQGTRLTVV.

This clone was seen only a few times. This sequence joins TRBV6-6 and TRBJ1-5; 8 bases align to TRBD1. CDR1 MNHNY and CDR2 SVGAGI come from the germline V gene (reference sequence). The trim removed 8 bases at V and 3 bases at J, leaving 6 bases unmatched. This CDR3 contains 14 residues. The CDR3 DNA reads TGTGCCAGCTCGACAGGGGCTAACAATCAGCCCCAGCATTTT. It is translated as CASSTGANNQPQHF.

CDR3 region: CASSDLGRDRGQETQYF. CDR3 DNA: TGTGCCAGCAGTGATTTGGGCAGGGACAGAGGCCAAGAGACCCAGTACTTC. The rearrangement uses TRBV6-2 or TRBV6-3 and TRBJ2-5; 7 nucleotides agree with TRBD1. CDR3 length equals 17 residues. CDR1 is MNHEY and CDR2 is SVGEGT in the germline V gene. V was clipped by 5 bases and J by 1 base; unmatched bases: 13.

CDR3 loop: CASSKGGDRGPYTQYF. CDR3 nucleotide sequence: TGTGCCAGCAGCAAAGGTGGGGACAGGGGGCCTTATACGCAGTATTTT. The chain couples TRBV21-1 to TRBJ2-3; no DNA check was done on the table's D call, TRBD1. TRBV21-1 is annotated as a pseudogene. This CDR3 is 16 amino acids long.

CDR3 loop: CASSLVGTVQETQYF. CDR3 DNA: TGCGCCAGCAGCTTGGTAGGGACGGTCCAAGAGACCCAGTACTTC. The chain employs TRBV5-1 and TRBJ2-5; D may correspond to TRBD1 or TRBD2 (5 bases each). The CDR3 is 15 amino acids. V shed 0 bases and J shed 1 base, with 10 bases lying between them. The germline gives CDR1 SGHRS, CDR2 YFSETQ.

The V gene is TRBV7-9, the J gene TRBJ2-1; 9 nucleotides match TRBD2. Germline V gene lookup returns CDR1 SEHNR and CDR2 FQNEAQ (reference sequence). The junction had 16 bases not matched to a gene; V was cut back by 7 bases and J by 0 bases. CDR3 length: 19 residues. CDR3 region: CASITRVSGSQSSYNEQFF. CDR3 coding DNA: TGTGCCAGCATCACCCGGGTTAGCGGGAGCCAGAGCTCCTACAATGAGCAGTTCTTC.

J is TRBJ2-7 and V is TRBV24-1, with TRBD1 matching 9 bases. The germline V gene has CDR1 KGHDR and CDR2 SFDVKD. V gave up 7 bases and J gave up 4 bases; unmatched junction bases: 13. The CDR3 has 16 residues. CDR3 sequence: CATSTQGARGSYEQYF. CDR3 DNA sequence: TGTGCCACCAGCACACAGGGGGCGAGAGGTAGTTACGAGCAGTACTTC.

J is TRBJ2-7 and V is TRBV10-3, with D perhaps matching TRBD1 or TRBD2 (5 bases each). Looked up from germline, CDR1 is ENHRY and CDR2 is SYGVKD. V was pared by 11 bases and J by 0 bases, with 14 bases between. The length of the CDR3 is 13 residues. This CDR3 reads CAALGTGSYEQYF. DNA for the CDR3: TGTGCCGCACTCGGGACGGGCTCCTACGAGCAGTACTTC.

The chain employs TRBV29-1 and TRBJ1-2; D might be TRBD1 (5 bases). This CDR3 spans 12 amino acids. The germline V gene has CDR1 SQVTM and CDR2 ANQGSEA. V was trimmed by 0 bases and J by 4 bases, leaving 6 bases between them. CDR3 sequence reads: CSVEDGGYGYTF. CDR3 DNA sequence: TGCAGCGTTGAAGATGGGGGCTATGGCTACACCTTC. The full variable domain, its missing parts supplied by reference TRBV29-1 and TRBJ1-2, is SAVISQKPSRDICQRGTSLTIQCQVDSQVTMMFWYRQQPGQSLTLIATANQGSEATYESGFVIDKFPISRPNLTFSTLTVSNMSPEDSSIYLCSVEDGGYGYTFGSGTRLTVV.

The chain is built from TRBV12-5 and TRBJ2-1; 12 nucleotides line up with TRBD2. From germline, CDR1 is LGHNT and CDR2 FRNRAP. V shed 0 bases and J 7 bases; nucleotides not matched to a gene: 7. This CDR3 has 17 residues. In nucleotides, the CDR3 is TGTGCTAGTGGTTTGGTGGCTAGCGGGAGGGCCCAAAATGAGCAGTTCTTC. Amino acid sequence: CASGLVASGRAQNEQFF.

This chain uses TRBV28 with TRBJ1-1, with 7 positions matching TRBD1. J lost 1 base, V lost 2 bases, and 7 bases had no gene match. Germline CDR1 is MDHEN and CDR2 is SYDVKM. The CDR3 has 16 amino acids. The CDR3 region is CASSLKSWTGNTEAFF. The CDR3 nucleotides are TGTGCCAGCAGTTTAAAATCTTGGACAGGGAACACTGAAGCTTTCTTT.

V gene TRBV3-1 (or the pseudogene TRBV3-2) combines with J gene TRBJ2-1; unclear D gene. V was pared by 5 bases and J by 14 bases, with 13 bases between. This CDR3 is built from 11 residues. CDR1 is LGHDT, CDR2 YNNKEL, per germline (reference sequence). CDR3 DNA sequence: TGTGCCAGCAGCTCGACCGGAGAGGAGTTCTTC. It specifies CASSSTGEEFF.

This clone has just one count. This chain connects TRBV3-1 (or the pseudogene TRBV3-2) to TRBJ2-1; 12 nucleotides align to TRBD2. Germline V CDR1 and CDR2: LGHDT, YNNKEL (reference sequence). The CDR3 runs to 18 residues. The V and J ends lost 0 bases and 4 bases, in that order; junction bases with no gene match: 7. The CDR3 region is CASSQDSLAGGLYNEQFF. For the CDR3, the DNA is TGTGCCAGCAGCCAAGATAGCCTAGCGGGGGGGCTGTACAATGAGCAGTTCTTC.

The CDR3 bases are TGTGCCAGCAGCCCTGGACTAGCGGGATTAGGAGAGCAGTACTTC. It specifies CASSPGLAGLGEQYF. The chain recombines TRBV11-3 with TRBJ2-7; 12 bases fit TRBD2. Germline trimming cut 5 bases from V and 7 bases from J; bases unmatched to any gene: 9. Germline V gene sequence: CDR1 SGHNT, CDR2 YENEEA. The CDR3 totals 15 residues.

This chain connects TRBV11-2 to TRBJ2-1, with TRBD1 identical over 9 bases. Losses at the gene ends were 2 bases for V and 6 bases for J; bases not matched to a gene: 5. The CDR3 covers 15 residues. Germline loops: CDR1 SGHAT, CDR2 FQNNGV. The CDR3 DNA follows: TGTGCCAGCAGCTTAATTGGGACAGGGTCCAATGAGCAGTTCTTC. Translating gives CASSLIGTGSNEQFF.

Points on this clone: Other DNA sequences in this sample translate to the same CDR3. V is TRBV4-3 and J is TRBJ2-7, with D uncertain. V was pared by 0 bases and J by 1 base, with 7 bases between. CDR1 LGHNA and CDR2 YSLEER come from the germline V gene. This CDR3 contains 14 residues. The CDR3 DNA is TGCGCCAGCAGCCAAGATCTAGGATCCTACGAGCAGTACTTC. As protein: CASSQDLGSYEQYF.

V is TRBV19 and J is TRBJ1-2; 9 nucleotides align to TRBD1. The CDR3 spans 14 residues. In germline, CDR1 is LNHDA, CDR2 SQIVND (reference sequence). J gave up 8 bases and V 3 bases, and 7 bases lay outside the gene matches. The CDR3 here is CASSILQGALGYTF. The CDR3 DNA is TGTGCCAGTAGTATCCTACAGGGGGCTCTCGGCTACACCTTC. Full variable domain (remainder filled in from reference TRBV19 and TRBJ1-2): DGGITQSPKYLFRKEGQNVTLSCEQNLNHDAMYWYRQDPGQGLRLIYYSQIVNDFQKGDIAEGYSVSREKKESFPLTVTSAQKNPTAFYLCASSILQGALGYTFGSGTRLTVV.

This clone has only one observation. The CDR3 region is CASSLAAKEDNNQPQHF. CDR3 sequence (DNA): TGTGCCAGCAGCTTGGCAGCGAAGGAGGACAACAATCAGCCCCAGCATTTT. The chain is built from TRBV5-5 and TRBJ1-5; weak D call: TRBD1 (5 bases). Trimming left V 0 bases short and J 3 bases short, with 16 bases between. The V gene's germline CDR1 is SGHKS and CDR2 YYEKEE (reference sequence). The CDR3 is 17 amino acids.

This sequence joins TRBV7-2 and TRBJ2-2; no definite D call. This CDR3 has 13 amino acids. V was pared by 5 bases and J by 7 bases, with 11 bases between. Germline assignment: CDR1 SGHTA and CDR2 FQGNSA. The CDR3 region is CASSPALVGELFF. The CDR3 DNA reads TGTGCCAGCAGCCCCGCTCTTGTCGGGGAGCTGTTTTTT.

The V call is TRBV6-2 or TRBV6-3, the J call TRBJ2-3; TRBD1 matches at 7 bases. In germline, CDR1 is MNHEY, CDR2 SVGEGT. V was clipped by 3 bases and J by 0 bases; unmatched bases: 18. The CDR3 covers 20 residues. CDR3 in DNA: TGTGCCAGCAGTTATAATGTAGTTGGACAGGACCCTTTGAGCACAGATACGCAGTATTTT. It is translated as CASSYNVVGQDPLSTDTQYF.

CDR3 sequence reads: CASSVGGTDTQYF. Written as DNA, the CDR3 is TGTGCCAGCAGCGTAGGGGGCACAGATACGCAGTATTTT. V usage is TRBV9 and J usage is TRBJ2-3; D is ambiguous. The germline CDR1 and CDR2 sequences are SGDLS and YYNGEE. This CDR3 comprises 13 residues. Trimming left V 0 bases short and J 1 base short, with 3 bases between.

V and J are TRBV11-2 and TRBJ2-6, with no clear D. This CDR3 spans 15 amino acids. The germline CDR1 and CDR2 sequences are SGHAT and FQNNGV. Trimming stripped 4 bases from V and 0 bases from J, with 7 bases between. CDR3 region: CASSSDPSGANVLTF. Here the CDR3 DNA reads TGTGCCAGCAGCTCTGACCCCTCTGGGGCCAACGTCCTGACTTTC. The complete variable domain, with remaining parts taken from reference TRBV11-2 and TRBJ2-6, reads EAGVAQSPRYKIIEKRQSVAFWCNPISGHATLYWYQQILGQGPKLLIQFQNNGVVDDSQLPKDRFSAERLKGVDSTLKIQPAKLEDSAVYLCASSSDPSGANVLTFGAGSRLTVL.

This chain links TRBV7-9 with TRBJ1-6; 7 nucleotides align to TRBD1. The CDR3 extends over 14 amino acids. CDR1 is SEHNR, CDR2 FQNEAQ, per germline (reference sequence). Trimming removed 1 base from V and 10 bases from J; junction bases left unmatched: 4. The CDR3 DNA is TGTGCCAGCAGCTTAGTTCAGGGGGTCTCACCCCTCCACTTT. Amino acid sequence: CASSLVQGVSPLHF.